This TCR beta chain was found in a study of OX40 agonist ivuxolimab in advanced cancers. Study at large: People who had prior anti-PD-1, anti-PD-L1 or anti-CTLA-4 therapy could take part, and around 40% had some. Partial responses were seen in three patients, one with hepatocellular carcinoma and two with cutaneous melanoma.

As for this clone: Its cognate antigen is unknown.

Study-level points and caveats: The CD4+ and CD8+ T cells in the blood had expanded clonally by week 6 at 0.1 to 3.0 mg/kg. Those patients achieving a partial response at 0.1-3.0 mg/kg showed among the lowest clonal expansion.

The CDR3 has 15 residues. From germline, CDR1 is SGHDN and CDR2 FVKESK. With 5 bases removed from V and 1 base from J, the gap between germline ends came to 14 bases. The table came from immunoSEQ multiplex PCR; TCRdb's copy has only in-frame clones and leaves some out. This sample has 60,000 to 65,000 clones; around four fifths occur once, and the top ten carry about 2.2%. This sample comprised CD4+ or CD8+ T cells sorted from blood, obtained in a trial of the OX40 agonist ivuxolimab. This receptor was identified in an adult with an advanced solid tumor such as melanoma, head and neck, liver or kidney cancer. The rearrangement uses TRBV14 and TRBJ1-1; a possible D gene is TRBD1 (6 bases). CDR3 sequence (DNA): TGTGCCAGCAGCAGGTCAGGGGCCGCGAACACTGAAGCTTTCTTT. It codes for CASSRSGAANTEAFF.